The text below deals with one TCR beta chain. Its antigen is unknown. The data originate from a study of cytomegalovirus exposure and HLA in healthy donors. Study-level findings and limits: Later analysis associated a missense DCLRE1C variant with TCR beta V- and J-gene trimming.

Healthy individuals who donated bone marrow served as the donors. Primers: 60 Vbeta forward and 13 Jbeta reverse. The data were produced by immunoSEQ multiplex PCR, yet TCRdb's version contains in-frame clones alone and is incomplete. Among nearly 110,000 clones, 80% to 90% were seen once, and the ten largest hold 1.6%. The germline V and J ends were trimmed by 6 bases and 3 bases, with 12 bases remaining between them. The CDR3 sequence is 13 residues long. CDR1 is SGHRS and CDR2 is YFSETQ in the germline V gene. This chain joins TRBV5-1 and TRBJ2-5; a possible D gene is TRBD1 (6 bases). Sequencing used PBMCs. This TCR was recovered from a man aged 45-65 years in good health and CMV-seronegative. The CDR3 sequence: CASTPRGKETQYF. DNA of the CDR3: TGCGCCAGCACCCCGAGGGGGAAAGAGACCCAGTACTTC.